These 18 T cell receptor beta chains share one sample of origin, sequenced in a study of blood T cell repertoires in COVID-19. Only in-frame clones appear in the TCRdb table, and some are missing; sequencing was by immunoSEQ multiplex PCR. The data show around 120,000 clones, approximately 90% seen once. The sequenced sample was peripheral blood. These receptors all come from a human donor in a cohort sampled during active COVID-19.

This chain joins TRBV27 and TRBJ2-1, with 7 bases lining up with TRBD2. The CDR3 spans 15 residues. V shed 2 bases and J 9 bases; nucleotides not matched to a gene: 10. Germline-derived CDR1 and CDR2 are MNHEY and SMNVEV (reference sequence). DNA of the CDR3: TGTGCCAGCAGTTTAGGAGCGCGGGGAGGGAGTGAGCAGTTCTTC. Its translation: CASSLGARGGSEQFF.

The chain has TRBV5-1 and TRBJ2-1; 10 positions agree with TRBD2. Trimming removed 5 bases from V and 7 bases from J; junction bases left unmatched: 15. This CDR3 region has 17 residues. CDR1 SGHRS and CDR2 YFSETQ come from the germline V gene. For the CDR3, the DNA is TGCGCCAGCAGTCATGGCGCCCAGCGGGGGGGCCTAAATGAGCAGTTCTTC. Translation gives CASSHGAQRGGLNEQFF.

V and J are TRBV3-1 (or the pseudogene TRBV3-2) and TRBJ2-3, with 7 nucleotides matching TRBD2. V trimming: 2 bases; J trimming: 7 bases; junction bases outside the gene matches: 12. CDR1 LGHDT and CDR2 YNNKEL come from the germline V gene (reference sequence). CDR3 length: 16 residues. The chain's CDR3 is CASSQKGRGWGNTQYF. Here the CDR3 DNA reads TGTGCCAGCAGCCAAAAGGGGAGGGGCTGGGGAAATACGCAGTATTTT.

The chain joins TRBV7-9 to TRBJ2-7; TRBD2 agrees at 8 bases. Germline CDR1 is SEHNR and CDR2 is FQNEAQ (reference sequence). This CDR3 is 15 amino acids long. Trimming took 5 bases from V and 6 from J; bases not matched to a gene: 12. Here the CDR3 reads CASSVSGGAVGEQYF. The CDR3 nucleotides are TGTGCCAGCAGCGTCTCCGGGGGGGCCGTGGGCGAGCAGTACTTC.

The chain couples TRBV11-3 to TRBJ2-2; 12 bases agree with TRBD2. In germline, CDR1 is SGHNT, CDR2 YENEEA. The CDR3 loop spans 17 amino acids. J lost 9 bases, V lost 4 bases, and 12 bases had no gene match. This chain's CDR3 is CASSSNRASGRDRELFF. CDR3 in DNA: TGTGCCAGCAGCTCAAACCGGGCTAGCGGGAGGGACAGGGAGCTGTTTTTT. Full variable domain (remainder filled in from reference TRBV11-3 and TRBJ2-2): EAGVVQSPRYKIIEKKQPVAFWCNPISGHNTLYWYLQNLGQGPELLIRYENEEAVDDSQLPKDRFSAERLKGVDSTLKIQPAELGDSAVYLCASSSNRASGRDRELFFGEGSRLTVL.

The chain uses TRBV7-9 and TRBJ1-4; D is undetermined. This CDR3 has 15 residues. Germline V gene lookup returns CDR1 SEHNR and CDR2 FQNEAQ (reference sequence). V lost 5 bases and J lost 4, with 14 bases in between. The CDR3 sequence: CASSILSAGNEKLFF. CDR3 bases: TGTGCCAGCAGCATCTTATCCGCGGGTAATGAAAAACTGTTTTTT.

The chain carries TRBV13 and TRBJ2-5; 7 bases match TRBD2. The ends lost 5 bases at V and 1 base at J; junction bases unmatched: 13. The V gene's germline CDR1 is PRHDT and CDR2 FYEKMQ (reference sequence). There are 17 residues in the CDR3. The CDR3 loop reads CASSPPREGEGQETQYF. CDR3 DNA: TGTGCCAGCAGCCCACCCAGGGAGGGAGAAGGCCAAGAGACCCAGTACTTC.

The V gene is TRBV28, the J gene TRBJ2-7; 8 bases are shared with TRBD1. Germline V gene sequence: CDR1 MDHEN, CDR2 SYDVKM. CDR3 length equals 12 residues. Trimming at V came to 10 bases and at J to 7 bases, leaving 9 bases not matched to a gene. This chain's CDR3 is CATPDRDGEQYF. Here the CDR3 DNA reads TGTGCCACTCCGGACAGGGACGGGGAGCAGTACTTC.

The genes are TRBV3-1 (or the pseudogene TRBV3-2) and TRBJ1-4, with 7 bases matching TRBD1. Germline CDR1 reads LGHDT; CDR2 reads YNNKEL (reference sequence). The V segment lost 4 bases and the J segment 5 bases; nucleotides outside the gene matches: 10. The CDR3 runs to 16 residues. Here the CDR3 DNA reads TGTGCCAGCAGCCCCCGGACAGGTCCTCTGAATGAAAAACTGTTTTTT. This translates into CASSPRTGPLNEKLFF.

This sequence joins TRBV19 and TRBJ2-2; D is ambiguous. Germline CDR1 and CDR2: LNHDA and SQIVND (reference sequence). The V and J ends lost 5 bases and 0 bases respectively, with 7 bases between them. The CDR3 runs to 14 residues. CDR3 bases: TGTGCCAGTAGTTGGCAGGCGAACACCGGGGAGCTGTTTTTT. Its protein product is CASSWQANTGELFF. Together with reference TRBV19 and TRBJ2-2, the CDR3 gives the full variable domain: DGGITQSPKYLFRKEGQNVTLSCEQNLNHDAMYWYRQDPGQGLRLIYYSQIVNDFQKGDIAEGYSVSREKKESFPLTVTSAQKNPTAFYLCASSWQANTGELFFGEGSRLTVL.

In this sample, this clone turned up a few times. For the CDR3, the DNA is TGTGCCAGCAGCCAACAGGGTTTGGGCTATGGCTACACCTTC. Translating it yields CASSQQGLGYGYTF. This chain uses TRBV3-1 (or the pseudogene TRBV3-2) with TRBJ1-2, with TRBD1 as a possible D gene (5 bases). CDR3 length equals 14 residues. Trimming cost V 2 bases and J 4 bases, with 11 bases left between them. Germline CDR1 and CDR2: LGHDT and YNNKEL (reference sequence).

CDR3 bases: TGCGCCAGCAGCTTGGGGTTACTAGCGGGGGGCGAAGAGACCCAGTACTTC. Its protein product is CASSLGLLAGGEETQYF. V is TRBV5-1 and J is TRBJ2-5; 12 bases agree with TRBD2. J gave up 3 bases and V 0 bases, and 6 bases lay outside the gene matches. The CDR3 totals 17 residues. CDR1 and CDR2 from the germline V gene are SGHRS and YFSETQ.

J is TRBJ2-3 and V is TRBV29-1, with 7 positions matching TRBD2. There are 13 residues in the CDR3. Germline assignment: CDR1 SQVTM and CDR2 ANQGSEA. After removal of 7 bases from V and 2 bases from J, the junction contained 6 bases not matched to a gene. DNA of the CDR3: TGCAGCGCCCCGAGGGACTACACAGATACGCAGTATTTT. Translating gives CSAPRDYTDTQYF.

The chain recombines TRBV4-1 with TRBJ1-2, with 8 bases aligning to TRBD1. The CDR3 covers 15 residues. V shed 2 bases, J shed 2 bases, and the junction held 4 bases outside the gene matches. Per germline, CDR1 MGHRA and CDR2 YSYEKL. In nucleotides, the CDR3 is TGCGCCAGCAGCCAACGGGCAGGGGGCAACTATGGCTACACCTTC. Its protein is CASSQRAGGNYGYTF.

Regarding this clone: The junction differs from germline at one of its ends, possibly a read error. The chain links TRBV7-7 to TRBJ2-3; 14 bases match TRBD2. Germline loops: CDR1 SSHAT, CDR2 FNYEAQ (reference sequence). This CDR3 is built from 17 residues. CDR3 in amino acids: CASSLSGTSGGADTQYF. The CDR3 nucleotides read TGTGCTAGCAGCTTAAGTGGGACTAGCGGGGGCGCGGATACGCAGTATTTT. The full variable domain, in which reference TRBV7-7 and TRBJ2-3 provide the parts outside the CDR3, is GAGVSQSPRYKVTKRGQDVTLRCDPISSHATLYWYQQALGQGPEFLTYFNYEAQPDKSGLPSDRFSAERPEGSISTLTIQRTEQRDSAMYRCASSLSGTSGGADTQYFGPGTRLTVL.

This chain uses TRBV11-3 with TRBJ2-7, with D possibly being TRBD2 (5 bases). CDR1 and CDR2 from the germline V gene are SGHNT and YENEEA. CDR3 length equals 14 residues. Trimming cost V 4 bases and J 7 bases, with 17 bases left between them. DNA of the CDR3: TGTGCCAGCAGCTCGCTCCGGGATCCGGGGGAGCAGTACTTC. Translating it yields CASSSLRDPGEQYF.

The gene calls are TRBV7-9 and TRBJ2-3, with TRBD2 as a possible D gene (5 bases). The V gene's germline CDR1 is SEHNR and CDR2 FQNEAQ (reference sequence). This CDR3 is built from 13 residues. V was cut by 7 bases and J by 1 base, with 9 bases left in between. The CDR3, as DNA: TGTGCCAGCACCGGTAGCGGCACAGATACGCAGTATTTT. This encodes CASTGSGTDTQYF.

This clone was seen a single time. V is TRBV7-9 and J is TRBJ1-1, with 7 bases identical to TRBD1. With 5 bases clipped from V and 2 bases from J, the junction kept 5 bases outside the gene matches. The germline CDR1 and CDR2 sequences are SEHNR and FQNEAQ (reference sequence). The CDR3 is 14 amino acids. The DNA of the CDR3 is TGTGCCAGCAGCATAGACAGGGTTAACACTGAAGCTTTCTTT. Protein: CASSIDRVNTEAFF.